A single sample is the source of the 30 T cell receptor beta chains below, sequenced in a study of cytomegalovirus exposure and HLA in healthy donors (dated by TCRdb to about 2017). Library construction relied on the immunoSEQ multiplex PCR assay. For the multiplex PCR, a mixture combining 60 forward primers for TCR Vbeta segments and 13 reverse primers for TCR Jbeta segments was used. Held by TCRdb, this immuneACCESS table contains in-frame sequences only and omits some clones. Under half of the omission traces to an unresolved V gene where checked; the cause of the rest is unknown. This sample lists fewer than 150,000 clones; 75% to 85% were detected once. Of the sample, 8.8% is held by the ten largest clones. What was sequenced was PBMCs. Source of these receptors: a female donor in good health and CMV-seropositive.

The CDR3 loop is CAKDRDRRPNQPQHF. Written as DNA, the CDR3 is TGTGCCAAGGACCGGGACAGAAGACCTAATCAGCCCCAGCATTTT. The chain employs TRBV12-5 and TRBJ1-5; TRBD1 matches 7 bases. This CDR3 spans 15 amino acids. In germline, CDR1 is LGHNT, CDR2 FRNRAP.

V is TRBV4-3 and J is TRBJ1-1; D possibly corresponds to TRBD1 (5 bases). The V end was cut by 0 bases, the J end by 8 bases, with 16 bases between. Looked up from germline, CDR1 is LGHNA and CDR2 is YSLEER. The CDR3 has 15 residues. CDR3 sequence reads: CASSQDSFSNREAFF. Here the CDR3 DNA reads TGCGCCAGCAGCCAAGATTCATTTTCCAACAGGGAAGCTTTCTTT.

CDR3 region: CASSPGLTNTGELFF. DNA of the CDR3: TGTGCCAGCAGCCCGGGACTAACAAACACCGGGGAGCTGTTTTTT. This chain uses TRBV7-3 with TRBJ2-2, with TRBD2 identical over 7 bases. After removal of 5 bases from V and 2 bases from J, the junction contained 5 bases not matched to a gene. The CDR3 contains 15 residues. Germline lookup yields CDR1 SGHTA and CDR2 FQGTGA.

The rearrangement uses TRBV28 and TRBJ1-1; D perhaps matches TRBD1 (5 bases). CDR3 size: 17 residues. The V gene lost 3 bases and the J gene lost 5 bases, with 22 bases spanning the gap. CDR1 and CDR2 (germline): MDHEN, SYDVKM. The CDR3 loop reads CASSFSGFGGSKTEAFF. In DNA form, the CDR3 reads TGTGCCAGCAGTTTCTCAGGGTTCGGGGGGAGTAAGACTGAAGCTTTCTTT.

In DNA, the CDR3 is TGTGCCAGCAGCGTAGTACCGGGACTAGCAGATACGCAGTATTTT. It codes for CASSVVPGLADTQYF. The gene calls are TRBV9 and TRBJ2-3; 8 nucleotides match TRBD2. The CDR3 is 15 amino acids. V trimming: 0 bases; J trimming: 4 bases; junction bases outside the gene matches: 4. Germline assignment: CDR1 SGDLS and CDR2 YYNGEE.

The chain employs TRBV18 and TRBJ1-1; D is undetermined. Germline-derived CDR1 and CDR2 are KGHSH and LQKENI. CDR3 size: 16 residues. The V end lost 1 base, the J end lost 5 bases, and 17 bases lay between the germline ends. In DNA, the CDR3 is TGTGCCAGCTCACCACGTAAGGCAGGCGCGGGGACTGAAGCTTTCTTT. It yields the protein CASSPRKAGAGTEAFF.

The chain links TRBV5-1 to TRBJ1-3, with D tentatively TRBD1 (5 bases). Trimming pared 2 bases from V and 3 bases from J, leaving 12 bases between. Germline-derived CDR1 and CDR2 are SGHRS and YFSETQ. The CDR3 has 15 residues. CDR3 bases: TGCGCCAGCAGCTTTACAGGAGAATATGGAAACACCATATATTTT. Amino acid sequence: CASSFTGEYGNTIYF.

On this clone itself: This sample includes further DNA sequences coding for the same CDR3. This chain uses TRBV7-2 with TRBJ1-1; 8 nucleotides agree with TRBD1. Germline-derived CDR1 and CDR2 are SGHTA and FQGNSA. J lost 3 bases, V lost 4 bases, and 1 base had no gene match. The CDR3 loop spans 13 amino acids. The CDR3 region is CASSSQGDTEAFF. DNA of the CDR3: TGTGCCAGCAGCTCACAGGGGGACACTGAAGCTTTCTTT.

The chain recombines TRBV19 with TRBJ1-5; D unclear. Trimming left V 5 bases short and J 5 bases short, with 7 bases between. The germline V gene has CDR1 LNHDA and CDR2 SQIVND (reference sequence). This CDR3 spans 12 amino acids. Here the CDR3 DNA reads TGTGCCAGTAGTGAGGCCGATCAGCCCCAGCATTTT. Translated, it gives CASSEADQPQHF.

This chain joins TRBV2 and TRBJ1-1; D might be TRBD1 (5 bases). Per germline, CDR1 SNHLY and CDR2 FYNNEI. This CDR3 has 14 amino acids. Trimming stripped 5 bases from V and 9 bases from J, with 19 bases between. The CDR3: CASSPFSGITKAFF. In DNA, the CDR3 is TGTGCCAGCAGTCCTTTCTCAGGGATTACTAAAGCTTTCTTT.

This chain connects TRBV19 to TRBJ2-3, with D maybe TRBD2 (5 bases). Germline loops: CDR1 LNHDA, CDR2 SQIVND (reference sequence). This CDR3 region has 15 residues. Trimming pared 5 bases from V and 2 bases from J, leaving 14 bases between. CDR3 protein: CASSSLARYTDTQYF. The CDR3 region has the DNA TGTGCCAGTAGTTCTTTAGCGCGATACACAGATACGCAGTATTTT.

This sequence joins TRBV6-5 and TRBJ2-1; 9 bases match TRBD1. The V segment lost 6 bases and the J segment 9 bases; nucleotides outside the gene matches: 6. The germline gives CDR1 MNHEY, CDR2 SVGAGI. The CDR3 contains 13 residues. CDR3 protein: CASRGQGGGEQFF. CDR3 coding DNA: TGTGCCAGCAGGGGACAGGGTGGGGGTGAGCAGTTCTTC.

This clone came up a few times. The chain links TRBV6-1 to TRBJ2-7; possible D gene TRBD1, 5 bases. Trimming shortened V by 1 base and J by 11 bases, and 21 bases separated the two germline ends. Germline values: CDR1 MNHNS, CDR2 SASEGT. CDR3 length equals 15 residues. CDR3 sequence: CASSEGLGSPGLKYF. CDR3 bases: TGTGCCAGCAGTGAAGGGTTGGGTTCCCCAGGGCTTAAGTACTTC.

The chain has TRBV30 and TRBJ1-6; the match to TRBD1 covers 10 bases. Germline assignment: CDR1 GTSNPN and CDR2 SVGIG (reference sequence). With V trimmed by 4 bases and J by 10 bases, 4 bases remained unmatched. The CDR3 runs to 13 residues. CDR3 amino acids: CAWTGTGDSPLHF. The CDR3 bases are TGTGCCTGGACCGGGACAGGGGACTCACCCCTCCACTTT.

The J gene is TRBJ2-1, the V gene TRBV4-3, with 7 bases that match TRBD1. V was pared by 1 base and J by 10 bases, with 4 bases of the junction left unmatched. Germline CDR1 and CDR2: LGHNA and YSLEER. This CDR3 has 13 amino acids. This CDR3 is CASSQGVGQEQFF. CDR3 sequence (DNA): TGCGCCAGCAGCCAAGGTGTGGGACAGGAGCAGTTCTTC.

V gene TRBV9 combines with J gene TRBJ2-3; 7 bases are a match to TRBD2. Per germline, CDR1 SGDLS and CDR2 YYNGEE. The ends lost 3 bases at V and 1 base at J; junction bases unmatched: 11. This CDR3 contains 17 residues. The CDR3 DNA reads TGTGCCAGCAGCGCCGGGATAAGTGCGGGGGGCACAGATACGCAGTATTTT. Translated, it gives CASSAGISAGGTDTQYF.

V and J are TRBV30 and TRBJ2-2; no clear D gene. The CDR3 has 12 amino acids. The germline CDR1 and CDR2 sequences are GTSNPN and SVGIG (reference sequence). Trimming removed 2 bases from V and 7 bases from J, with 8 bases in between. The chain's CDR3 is CAWSPLSGELFF. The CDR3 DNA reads TGTGCCTGGAGTCCCCTGAGCGGGGAGCTGTTTTTT.

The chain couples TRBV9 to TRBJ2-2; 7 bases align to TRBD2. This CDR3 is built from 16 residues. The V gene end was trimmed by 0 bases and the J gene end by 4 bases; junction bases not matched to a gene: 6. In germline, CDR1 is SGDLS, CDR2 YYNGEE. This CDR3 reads CASSVAGGGLTGELFF. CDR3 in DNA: TGTGCCAGCAGCGTAGCGGGGGGAGGGCTCACCGGGGAGCTGTTTTTT.

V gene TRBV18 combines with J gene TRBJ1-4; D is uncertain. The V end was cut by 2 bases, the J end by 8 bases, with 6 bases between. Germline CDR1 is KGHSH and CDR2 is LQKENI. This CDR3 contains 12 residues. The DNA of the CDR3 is TGTGCCAGCTCACCAGCGGAGGAAAAACTGTTTTTT. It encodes CASSPAEEKLFF.

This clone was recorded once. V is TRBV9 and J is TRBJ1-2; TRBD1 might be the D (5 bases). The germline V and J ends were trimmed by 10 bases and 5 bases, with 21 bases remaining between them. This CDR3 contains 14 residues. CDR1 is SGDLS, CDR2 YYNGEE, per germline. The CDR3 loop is CALGADLRPYGYTF. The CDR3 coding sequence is TGTGCCTTAGGGGCAGACTTACGTCCTTATGGCTACACCTTC.

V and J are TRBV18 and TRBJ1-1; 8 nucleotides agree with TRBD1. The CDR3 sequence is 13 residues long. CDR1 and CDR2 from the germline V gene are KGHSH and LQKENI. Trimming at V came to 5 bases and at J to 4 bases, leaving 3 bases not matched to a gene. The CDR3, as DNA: TGTGCCAGCTCATCCGACAGGGGCACTGAAGCTTTCTTT. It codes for CASSSDRGTEAFF.

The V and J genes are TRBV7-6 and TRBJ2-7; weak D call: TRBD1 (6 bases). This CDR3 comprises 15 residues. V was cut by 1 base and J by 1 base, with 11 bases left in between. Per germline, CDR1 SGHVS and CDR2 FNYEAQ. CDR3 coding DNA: TGTGCCAGCAGCTTAGGCAGGGGCGGTTCCTACGAGCAGTACTTC. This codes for CASSLGRGGSYEQYF.

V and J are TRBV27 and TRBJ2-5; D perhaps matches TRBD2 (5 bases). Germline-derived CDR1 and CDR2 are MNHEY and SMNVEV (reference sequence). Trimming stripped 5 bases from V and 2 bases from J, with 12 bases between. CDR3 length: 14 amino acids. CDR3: CASSPYRGQETQYF. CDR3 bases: TGTGCCAGCAGTCCCTACCGGGGTCAAGAGACCCAGTACTTC.

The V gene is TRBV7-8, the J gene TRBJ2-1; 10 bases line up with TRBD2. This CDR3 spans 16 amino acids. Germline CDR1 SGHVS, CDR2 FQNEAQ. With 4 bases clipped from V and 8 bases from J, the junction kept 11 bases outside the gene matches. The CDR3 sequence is CASSYRAGGLGDEQFF. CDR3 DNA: TGTGCCAGCAGCTACCGAGCGGGGGGGCTCGGCGATGAGCAGTTCTTC. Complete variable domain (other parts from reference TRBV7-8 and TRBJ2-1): GAGVSQSPRYKVAKRGQDVALRCDPISGHVSLFWYQQALGQGPEFLTYFQNEAQLDKSGLPSDRFFAERPEGSVSTLKIQRTQQEDSAVYLCASSYRAGGLGDEQFFGPGTRLTVL.

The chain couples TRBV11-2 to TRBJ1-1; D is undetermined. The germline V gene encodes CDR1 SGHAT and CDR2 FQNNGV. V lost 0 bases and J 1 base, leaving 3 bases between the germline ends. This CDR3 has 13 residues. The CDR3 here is CASSLDRNTEAFF. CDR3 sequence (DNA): TGTGCCAGCAGCTTAGACAGGAACACTGAAGCTTTCTTT. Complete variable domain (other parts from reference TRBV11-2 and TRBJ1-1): EAGVAQSPRYKIIEKRQSVAFWCNPISGHATLYWYQQILGQGPKLLIQFQNNGVVDDSQLPKDRFSAERLKGVDSTLKIQPAKLEDSAVYLCASSLDRNTEAFFGQGTRLTVV.

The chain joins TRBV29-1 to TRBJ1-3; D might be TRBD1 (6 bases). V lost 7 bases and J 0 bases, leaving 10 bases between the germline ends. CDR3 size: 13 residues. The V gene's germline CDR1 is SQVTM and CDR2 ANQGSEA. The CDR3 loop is CSGQAGSGNTIYF. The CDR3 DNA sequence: TGCAGCGGACAGGCCGGCTCTGGAAACACCATATATTTT. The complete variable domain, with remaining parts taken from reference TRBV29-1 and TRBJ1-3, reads SAVISQKPSRDICQRGTSLTIQCQVDSQVTMMFWYRQQPGQSLTLIATANQGSEATYESGFVIDKFPISRPNLTFSTLTVSNMSPEDSSIYLCSGQAGSGNTIYFGEGSWLTVV.

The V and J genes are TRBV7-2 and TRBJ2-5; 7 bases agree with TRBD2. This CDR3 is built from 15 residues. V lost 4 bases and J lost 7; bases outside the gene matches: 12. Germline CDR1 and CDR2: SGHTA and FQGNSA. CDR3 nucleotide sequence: TGTGCCAGCAGCTCCCGTGGGGGGAGGGGAGGGACCCAGTACTTC. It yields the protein CASSSRGGRGGTQYF.

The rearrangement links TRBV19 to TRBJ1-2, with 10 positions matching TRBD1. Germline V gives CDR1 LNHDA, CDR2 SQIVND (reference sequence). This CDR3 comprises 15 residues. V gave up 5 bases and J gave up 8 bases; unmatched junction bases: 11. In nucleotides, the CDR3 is TGTGCCAGTAGTCTAAATGGACAGGGGGTATCAGGCTACACCTTC. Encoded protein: CASSLNGQGVSGYTF.

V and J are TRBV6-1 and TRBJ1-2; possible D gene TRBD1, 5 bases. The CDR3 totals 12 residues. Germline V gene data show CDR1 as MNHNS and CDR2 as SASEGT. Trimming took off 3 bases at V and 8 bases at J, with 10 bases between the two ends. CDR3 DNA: TGTGCCAGCAGTGAGGAGGGGAGGGGCTACACCTTC. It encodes CASSEEGRGYTF.

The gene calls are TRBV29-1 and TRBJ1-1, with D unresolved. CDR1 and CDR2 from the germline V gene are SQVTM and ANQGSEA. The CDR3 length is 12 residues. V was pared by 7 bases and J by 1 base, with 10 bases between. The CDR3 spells CSAHSQNTEAFF. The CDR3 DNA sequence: TGCAGCGCCCATTCCCAGAACACTGAAGCTTTCTTT.